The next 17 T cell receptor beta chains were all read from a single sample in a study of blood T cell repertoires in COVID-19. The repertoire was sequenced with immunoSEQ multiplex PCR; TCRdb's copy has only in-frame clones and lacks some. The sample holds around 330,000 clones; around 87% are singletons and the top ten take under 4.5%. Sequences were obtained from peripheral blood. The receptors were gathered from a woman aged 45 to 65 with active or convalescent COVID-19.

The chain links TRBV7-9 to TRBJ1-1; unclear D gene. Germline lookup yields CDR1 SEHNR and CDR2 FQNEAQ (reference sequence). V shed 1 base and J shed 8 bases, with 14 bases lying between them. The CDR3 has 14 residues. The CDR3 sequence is CASSLGSSGLEAFF. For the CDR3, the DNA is TGTGCCAGCAGCTTAGGGTCATCAGGACTGGAAGCTTTCTTT.

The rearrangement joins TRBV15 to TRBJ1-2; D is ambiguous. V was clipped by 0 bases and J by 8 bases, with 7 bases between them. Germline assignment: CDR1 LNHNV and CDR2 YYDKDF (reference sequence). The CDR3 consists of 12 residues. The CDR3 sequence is CATSRDSRGYTF. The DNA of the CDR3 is TGTGCCACCAGCAGAGATAGCCGAGGCTACACCTTC.

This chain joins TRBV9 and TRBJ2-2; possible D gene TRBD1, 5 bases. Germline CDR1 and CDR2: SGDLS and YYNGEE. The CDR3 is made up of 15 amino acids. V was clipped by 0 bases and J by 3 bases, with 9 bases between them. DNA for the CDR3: TGTGCCAGCAGCGTAGGGGGCCTGCACACCGGGGAGCTGTTTTTT. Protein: CASSVGGLHTGELFF.

The chain's CDR3 is CASSFQGLGETQYF. CDR3 coding DNA: TGTGCCAGCAGCTTTCAGGGACTCGGAGAGACCCAGTACTTC. The chain links TRBV7-2 to TRBJ2-5; TRBD2 might be the D (6 bases). The V gene lost 3 bases and the J gene lost 4 bases, with 12 bases spanning the gap. Per the germline V gene, CDR1 is SGHTA and CDR2 is FQGNSA. The CDR3 has 14 residues.

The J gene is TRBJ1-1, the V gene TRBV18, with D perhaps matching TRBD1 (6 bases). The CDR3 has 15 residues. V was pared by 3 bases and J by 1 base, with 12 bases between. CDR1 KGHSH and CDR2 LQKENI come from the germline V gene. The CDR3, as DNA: TGTGCCAGCTCACCGAAGCCGGGACAGAACACTGAAGCTTTCTTT. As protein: CASSPKPGQNTEAFF.

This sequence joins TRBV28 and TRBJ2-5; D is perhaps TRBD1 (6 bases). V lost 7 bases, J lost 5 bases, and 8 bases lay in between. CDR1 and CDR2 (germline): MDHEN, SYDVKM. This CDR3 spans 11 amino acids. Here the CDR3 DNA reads TGTGCCAGCATGGGGGCTGAGACCCAGTACTTC. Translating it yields CASMGAETQYF.

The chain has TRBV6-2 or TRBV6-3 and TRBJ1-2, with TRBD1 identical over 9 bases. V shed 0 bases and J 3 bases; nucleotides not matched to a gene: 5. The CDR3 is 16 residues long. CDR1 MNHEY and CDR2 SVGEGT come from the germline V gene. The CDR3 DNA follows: TGTGCCAGCAGTTACTCCCGGACAGGGGACCACTATGGCTACACCTTC. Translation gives CASSYSRTGDHYGYTF.

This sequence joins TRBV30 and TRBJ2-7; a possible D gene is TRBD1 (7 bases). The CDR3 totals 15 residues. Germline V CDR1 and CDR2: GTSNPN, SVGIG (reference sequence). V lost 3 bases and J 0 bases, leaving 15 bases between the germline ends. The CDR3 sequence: CAWRPRGASSYEQYF. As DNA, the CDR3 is TGTGCCTGGAGGCCCAGGGGGGCGAGCTCCTACGAGCAGTACTTC.

The CDR3 coding sequence is TGTGCCAGCAGCTCGGACAGGGGAAATGAGCAGTTCTTC. This encodes CASSSDRGNEQFF. The J gene is TRBJ2-1, the V gene TRBV11-1, with 9 bases lining up with TRBD1. Germline lookup yields CDR1 SGHAT and CDR2 FQDESV (reference sequence). There are 13 residues in the CDR3. After removal of 4 bases from V and 7 bases from J, the junction contained 2 bases not matched to a gene. Full variable domain (rest looked up from reference TRBV11-1 and TRBJ2-1): EAEVAQSPRYKITEKSQAVAFWCDPISGHATLYWYRQILGQGPELLVQFQDESVVDDSQLPKDRFSAERLKGVDSTLKIQPAELGDSAMYLCASSSDRGNEQFFGPGTRLTVL.

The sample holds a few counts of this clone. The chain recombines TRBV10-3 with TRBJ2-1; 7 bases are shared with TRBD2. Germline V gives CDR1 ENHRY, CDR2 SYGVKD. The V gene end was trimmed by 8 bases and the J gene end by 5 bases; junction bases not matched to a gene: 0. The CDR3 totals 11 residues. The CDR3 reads CAIGGDNEQFF. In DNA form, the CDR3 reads TGTGCCATCGGGGGGGACAATGAGCAGTTCTTC.

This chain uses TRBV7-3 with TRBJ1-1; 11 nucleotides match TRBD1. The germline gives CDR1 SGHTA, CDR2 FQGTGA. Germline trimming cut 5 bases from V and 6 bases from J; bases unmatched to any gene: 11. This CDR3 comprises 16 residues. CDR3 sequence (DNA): TGTGCCAGCAGCCCTAACGGCGGACAGGGGGCCTCTGAAGCTTTCTTT. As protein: CASSPNGGQGASEAFF.

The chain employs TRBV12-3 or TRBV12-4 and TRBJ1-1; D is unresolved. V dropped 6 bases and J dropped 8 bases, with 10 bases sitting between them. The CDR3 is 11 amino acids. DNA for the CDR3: TGTGCCAGCAGGTTAACCCTAGAAGCTTTCTTT. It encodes CASRLTLEAFF.

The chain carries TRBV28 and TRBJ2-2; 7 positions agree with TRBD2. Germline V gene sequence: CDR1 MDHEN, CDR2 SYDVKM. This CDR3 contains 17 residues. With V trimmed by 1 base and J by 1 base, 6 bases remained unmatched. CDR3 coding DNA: TGTGCCAGCAGTTTATTCGGCGGGAGCGGGAACACCGGGGAGCTGTTTTTT. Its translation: CASSLFGGSGNTGELFF. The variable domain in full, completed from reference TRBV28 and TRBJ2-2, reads DVKVTQSSRYLVKRTGEKVFLECVQDMDHENMFWYRQDPGLGLRLIYFSYDVKMKEKGDIPEGYSVSREKKERFSLILESASTNQTSMYLCASSLFGGSGNTGELFFGEGSRLTVL.

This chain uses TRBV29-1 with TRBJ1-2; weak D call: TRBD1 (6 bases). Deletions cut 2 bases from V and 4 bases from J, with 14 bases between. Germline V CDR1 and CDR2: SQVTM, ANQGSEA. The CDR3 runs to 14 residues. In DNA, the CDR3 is TGCAGCGTTGAAACGGCAGGGGCTGGCTATGGCTACACCTTC. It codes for CSVETAGAGYGYTF.

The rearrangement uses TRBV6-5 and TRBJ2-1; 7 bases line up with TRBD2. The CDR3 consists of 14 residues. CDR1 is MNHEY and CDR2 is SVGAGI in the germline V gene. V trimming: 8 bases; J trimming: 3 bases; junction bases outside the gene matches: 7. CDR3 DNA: TGTGCCAGCGGGGCCCTAGCGGACTACAATGAGCAGTTCTTC. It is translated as CASGALADYNEQFF.

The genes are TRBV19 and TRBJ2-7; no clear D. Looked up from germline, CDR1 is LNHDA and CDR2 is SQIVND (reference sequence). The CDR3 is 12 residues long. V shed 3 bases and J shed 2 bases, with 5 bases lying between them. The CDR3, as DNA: TGTGCCAGTAGTATGGGCCCCTACGAGCAGTACTTC. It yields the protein CASSMGPYEQYF.

CDR3 nucleotide sequence: TGTGCCACCAGCAGAGGTTTAGGGGGCAATTCACCCCTCCACTTT. Translation gives CATSRGLGGNSPLHF. The chain links TRBV15 to TRBJ1-6, with 7 bases that match TRBD1. Germline loops: CDR1 LNHNV, CDR2 YYDKDF (reference sequence). This CDR3 has 15 residues. V gave up 1 base and J gave up 7 bases; unmatched junction bases: 4.